The 32 T cell receptor beta chains below all came from one sample that was sequenced in a study of CD8 T cells in Susac syndrome. Reverse transcription used 0.5 to 1 ug RNA and random hexamers. TCRdb re-called the immunoSEQ multiplex PCR reads through MiXCR, storing one row per CDR3 protein. The profile shows about 430,000 distinct CDR3 sequences, approximately 85% of them singletons. Sample: CD8+ T cells from PBMCs. The receptors stem from a human donor with multiple sclerosis.

This clonotype showed up just once. V and J are TRBV5-5 and TRBJ2-5, with 10 nucleotides matching TRBD1. This CDR3 has 20 amino acids. The germline CDR1 and CDR2 sequences are SGHKS and YYEKEE (reference sequence). V was pared by 6 bases and J by 2 bases, with 22 bases of the junction left unmatched. In DNA, the CDR3 is TGTGCCAGCACCTCCTCGGAATTTAGCCTTTCGGACAGGGGGCAAGAGACCCAGTACTTC. This translates into CASTSSEFSLSDRGQETQYF.

The rearrangement links TRBV7-9 to TRBJ2-1; the D gene is possibly TRBD2 (6 bases). This CDR3 region has 13 residues. The V gene's germline CDR1 is SEHNR and CDR2 FQNEAQ (reference sequence). Between the trimmed V and J ends, which lost 5 bases and 8 bases, there was a span of 13 bases. The CDR3 DNA sequence: TGTGCCAGCAGCCCTCCGGGGGATGATGAGCAGTTCTTC. Its translation: CASSPPGDDEQFF.

V usage is TRBV27 and J usage is TRBJ2-1; no clear D. The germline V and J ends were trimmed by 0 bases and 7 bases, with 7 bases remaining between them. CDR3 size: 13 residues. Germline V gene sequence: CDR1 MNHEY, CDR2 SMNVEV (reference sequence). The CDR3 DNA follows: TGTGCCAGCAGTTTATCCTGGCGGAATGAGCAGTTCTTC. It codes for CASSLSWRNEQFF.

The V and J genes are TRBV6-2 or TRBV6-3 and TRBJ1-5; 8 bases are shared with TRBD1. The CDR3 has 18 residues. V lost 2 bases and J lost 1; bases outside the gene matches: 10. Germline loops: CDR1 MNHEY, CDR2 SVGEGT. DNA for the CDR3: TGTGCCAGCAGTTACGCGTGGGATAGACAGGGGAGCAATCAGCCCCAGCATTTT. Protein product: CASSYAWDRQGSNQPQHF.

The chain carries TRBV19 and TRBJ2-7, with 9 bases that match TRBD1. The trim removed 6 bases at V and 6 bases at J, leaving 9 bases unmatched. The CDR3 spans 14 residues. CDR1 is LNHDA, CDR2 SQIVND, per germline (reference sequence). CDR3 loop: CASSGTGILREQYF. CDR3 nucleotide sequence: TGTGCCAGTAGCGGGACAGGGATATTACGCGAGCAGTACTTC. Full variable domain (rest looked up from reference TRBV19 and TRBJ2-7): DGGITQSPKYLFRKEGQNVTLSCEQNLNHDAMYWYRQDPGQGLRLIYYSQIVNDFQKGDIAEGYSVSREKKESFPLTVTSAQKNPTAFYLCASSGTGILREQYFGPGTRLTVT.

CDR3 residues: CASSQLNNEQFF. The CDR3 DNA is TGTGCCAGCTCACAACTTAACAATGAGCAGTTCTTC. The rearrangement joins TRBV18 to TRBJ2-1; no clear D gene. V was clipped by 4 bases and J by 5 bases, with 6 bases between them. CDR3 size: 12 residues. Germline values: CDR1 KGHSH, CDR2 LQKENI. The full variable domain, completed using reference TRBV18 and TRBJ2-1, is NAGVMQNPRHLVRRRGQEARLRCSPMKGHSHVYWYRQLPEEGLKFMVYLQKENIIDESGMPKERFSAEFPKEGPSILRIQQVVRGDSAAYFCASSQLNNEQFFGPGTRLTVL.

This clonotype appeared a few times. This chain connects TRBV27 to TRBJ1-3; D unresolved. The CDR3 extends over 12 amino acids. Trimming shortened V by 2 bases and J by 3 bases, and 2 bases separated the two germline ends. Germline lookup yields CDR1 MNHEY and CDR2 SMNVEV (reference sequence). CDR3 loop: CASSLLGNTIYF. DNA for the CDR3: TGTGCCAGCAGTTTACTTGGAAACACCATATATTTT.

This sequence joins TRBV12-3 or TRBV12-4 and TRBJ2-5; D might be TRBD1 (6 bases). The CDR3 is 15 residues long. The V gene lost 4 bases and the J gene lost 3 bases, with 15 bases spanning the gap. This chain's CDR3 is CASSSDSRGKETQYF. For the CDR3, the DNA is TGTGCCAGCAGTTCGGACAGCCGAGGGAAAGAGACCCAGTACTTC.

This clonotype was counted a few times. The V call is TRBV6-1, the J call TRBJ2-1; unclear D gene. This CDR3 has 13 amino acids. Trimming took off 5 bases at V and 10 bases at J, with 15 bases between the two ends. Germline-derived CDR1 and CDR2 are MNHNS and SASEGT. The CDR3 sequence is CASSRYIAGEQFF. The CDR3, as DNA: TGTGCCAGCAGTCGTTACATAGCAGGCGAGCAGTTCTTC.

The rearrangement joins TRBV10-3 to TRBJ2-7; D gene unclear. Germline V gene lookup returns CDR1 ENHRY and CDR2 SYGVKD. This CDR3 has 12 residues. V was shortened by 3 bases and J by 5 bases, with 8 bases between the two germline ends. CDR3 sequence (DNA): TGTGCCATCAGTGATCTAGGGAACGAGCAGTACTTC. It encodes CAISDLGNEQYF.

This clonotype appeared a few times. The J gene is TRBJ2-7, the V gene TRBV12-3 or TRBV12-4; D remains unclear. This CDR3 is 12 amino acids long. V lost 1 base and J 6 bases, leaving 7 bases between the germline ends. CDR3 amino acids: CASSLEQTEQYF. The CDR3 DNA sequence: TGTGCCAGCAGTTTAGAGCAGACCGAGCAGTACTTC.

The chain links TRBV7-9 to TRBJ2-7, with 12 bases aligning to TRBD2. The length of the CDR3 is 15 residues. With V trimmed by 5 bases and J by 5 bases, 7 bases remained unmatched. CDR1 is SEHNR, CDR2 FQNEAQ, per germline (reference sequence). Here the CDR3 reads CASSPTSGSTHEQYF. The CDR3 coding sequence is TGTGCCAGCAGCCCGACTAGCGGGAGTACCCACGAGCAGTACTTC.

V is TRBV5-1 and J is TRBJ2-7; TRBD1 is a possible D gene (6 bases). The CDR3 spans 14 residues. V gave up 2 bases and J gave up 1 base, with 10 bases separating them. Germline V gene sequence: CDR1 SGHRS, CDR2 YFSETQ. Here the CDR3 reads CASSFDRLSYEQYF. CDR3 sequence (DNA): TGCGCCAGCAGCTTCGACAGGTTATCCTACGAGCAGTACTTC. The variable domain in full, completed from reference TRBV5-1 and TRBJ2-7, reads KAGVTQTPRYLIKTRGQQVTLSCSPISGHRSVSWYQQTPGQGLQFLFEYFSETQRNKGNFPGRFSGRQFSNSRSEMNVSTLELGDSALYLCASSFDRLSYEQYFGPGTRLTVT.

The chain is built from TRBV7-3 and TRBJ2-1; D could derive from TRBD1 or TRBD2 (6 bases each). V lost 2 bases and J lost 5, with 19 bases in between. The CDR3 has 17 residues. Germline V gene sequence: CDR1 SGHTA, CDR2 FQGTGA. This CDR3 is CASSLGFLARGHNEQFF. CDR3 coding DNA: TGTGCCAGCAGCTTAGGATTTCTGGCCCGGGGGCACAATGAGCAGTTCTTC.

This chain connects TRBV20-1 to TRBJ2-3; no clear D gene. Germline CDR1 reads DFQATT; CDR2 reads SNEGSKA (reference sequence). There are 12 residues in the CDR3. Trimming took 5 bases from V and 2 from J, leaving 8 bases between them. As DNA, the CDR3 is TGCAGTGCTGGGTCAATCACAGATACGCAGTATTTT. Translating it yields CSAGSITDTQYF.

The genes are TRBV30 and TRBJ1-1; D call uncertain. Trimming took off 4 bases at V and 5 bases at J, with 11 bases between the two ends. The length of the CDR3 is 12 residues. CDR1 and CDR2 (germline): GTSNPN, SVGIG (reference sequence). The CDR3 here is CAWTTTETEAFF. The CDR3 bases are TGTGCCTGGACGACCACGGAGACTGAAGCTTTCTTT.

The V call is TRBV6-2 or TRBV6-3, the J call TRBJ2-7; the match to TRBD2 covers 8 bases. J gave up 5 bases and V 5 bases, and 8 bases lay outside the gene matches. Looked up from germline, CDR1 is MNHEY and CDR2 is SVGEGT. This CDR3 has 14 residues. The CDR3 sequence: CASSAVRGANEQYF. DNA of the CDR3: TGTGCCAGCAGTGCAGTGCGGGGGGCGAACGAGCAGTACTTC.

V and J are TRBV2 and TRBJ2-7; no definite D call. Between the trimmed V and J ends, which lost 6 bases and 7 bases, there was a span of 7 bases. The CDR3 length is 10 residues. Germline V lookup: CDR1 SNHLY, CDR2 FYNNEI. CDR3 residues: CASRDGEQYF. Written as DNA, the CDR3 is TGTGCCAGCAGGGACGGTGAGCAGTACTTC.

This chain uses TRBV7-9 with TRBJ2-5; 7 nucleotides agree with TRBD1. Germline V gives CDR1 SEHNR, CDR2 FQNEAQ (reference sequence). The CDR3 covers 14 residues. V lost 5 bases, J lost 0 bases, and 3 bases stayed unmatched. The CDR3 reads CASSGTVNQETQYF. The CDR3 DNA follows: TGTGCCAGCAGCGGGACAGTTAACCAAGAGACCCAGTACTTC.

The chain is built from TRBV5-1 and TRBJ1-1; unclear D gene. Trimming removed 1 base from V and 5 bases from J, with 15 bases in between. Germline V gene data show CDR1 as SGHRS and CDR2 as YFSETQ. The CDR3 consists of 15 residues. In DNA, the CDR3 is TGCGCCAGCAGCTTGTTGACCGAGGGCAGAACTGAAGCTTTCTTT. This encodes CASSLLTEGRTEAFF.

The rearrangement links TRBV9 to TRBJ1-1; perhaps TRBD1 as D (6 bases). Germline CDR1 and CDR2: SGDLS and YYNGEE. The CDR3 length is 15 residues. Trimming removed 3 bases from V and 1 base from J, with 13 bases in between. CDR3 region: CASSALGGQNTEAFF. CDR3 sequence (DNA): TGTGCCAGCAGCGCACTGGGGGGCCAGAACACTGAAGCTTTCTTT.

The chain employs TRBV5-4 and TRBJ2-1, with D hard to call. Per germline, CDR1 SGHNT and CDR2 YYREEE (reference sequence). V lost 9 bases and J 4 bases, leaving 14 bases between the germline ends. The CDR3 extends over 13 amino acids. This chain's CDR3 is CAIGGAVYNEQFF. For the CDR3, the DNA is TGTGCCATCGGTGGAGCAGTTTACAATGAGCAGTTCTTC.

The chain couples TRBV6-4 to TRBJ2-1, with D maybe TRBD2 (6 bases). The V end was cut by 4 bases, the J end by 6 bases, with 19 bases between. Germline V lookup: CDR1 MRHNA, CDR2 SNTAGT. The CDR3 runs 16 residues. The CDR3 sequence is CASSVEPGLSPNEQFF. In DNA form, the CDR3 reads TGTGCCAGCAGTGTTGAGCCTGGACTAAGTCCCAATGAGCAGTTCTTC.

The V and J genes are TRBV13 and TRBJ2-5, with TRBD2 identical over 8 bases. Germline V gives CDR1 PRHDT, CDR2 FYEKMQ (reference sequence). With 2 bases clipped from V and 5 bases from J, the junction kept 7 bases outside the gene matches. The CDR3 length is 15 residues. This CDR3 reads CASSLRREVGETQYF. As DNA, the CDR3 is TGTGCCAGCAGCTTAAGGCGGGAGGTCGGGGAGACCCAGTACTTC. Full variable domain (rest looked up from reference TRBV13 and TRBJ2-5): AAGVIQSPRHLIKEKRETATLKCYPIPRHDTVYWYQQGPGQDPQFLISFYEKMQSDKGSIPDRFSAQQFSDYHSELNMSSLELGDSALYFCASSLRREVGETQYFGPGTRLLVL.

The chain links TRBV28 to TRBJ1-4, with D tentatively TRBD1 (6 bases). Germline V gene sequence: CDR1 MDHEN, CDR2 SYDVKM. Deletions cut 4 bases from V and 2 bases from J, with 17 bases between. The CDR3 loop spans 17 amino acids. The CDR3 sequence is CASSSWTELTTNEKLFF. The CDR3 bases are TGTGCCAGCAGTTCTTGGACAGAATTAACGACTAATGAAAAACTGTTTTTT.

The V call is TRBV27, the J call TRBJ2-5; D is unclear. The V gene lost 5 bases and the J gene lost 5 bases, with 12 bases spanning the gap. Germline CDR1 is MNHEY and CDR2 is SMNVEV (reference sequence). The CDR3 sequence is 13 residues long. Here the CDR3 reads CASSVASWETQYF. CDR3 nucleotides: TGTGCCAGCAGTGTAGCCTCGTGGGAGACCCAGTACTTC.

The chain has TRBV11-2 and TRBJ1-2, with 7 bases fitting TRBD1. J gave up 4 bases and V 5 bases, and 16 bases lay outside the gene matches. The CDR3 has 17 amino acids. Germline-derived CDR1 and CDR2 are SGHAT and FQNNGV. The CDR3 loop is CASSRRPTGDPLYGYTF. CDR3 bases: TGTGCCAGCAGCCGTCGTCCCACAGGGGACCCCCTCTATGGCTACACCTTC.

V is TRBV4-1 and J is TRBJ1-1; possibly TRBD1 for D (6 bases). The CDR3 spans 16 residues. The V gene lost 1 base and the J gene lost 0 bases, with 12 bases spanning the gap. Germline values: CDR1 MGHRA, CDR2 YSYEKL. The CDR3 reads CASSQGLGTLNTEAFF. The DNA of the CDR3 is TGCGCCAGCAGCCAAGGCTTGGGGACACTGAACACTGAAGCTTTCTTT.

The genes are TRBV27 and TRBJ1-1; D ambiguous. The CDR3 covers 14 residues. V shed 5 bases and J shed 6 bases, with 16 bases lying between them. Per the germline V gene, CDR1 is MNHEY and CDR2 is SMNVEV (reference sequence). The CDR3 DNA follows: TGTGCCAGCAGTCCCCAAGTAGGGAATCCTGAAGCTTTCTTT. Translation gives CASSPQVGNPEAFF.

This chain joins TRBV27 and TRBJ1-2; D is possibly TRBD1 (6 bases). Per germline, CDR1 MNHEY and CDR2 SMNVEV (reference sequence). The CDR3 consists of 16 residues. The V end lost 8 bases, the J end lost 8 bases, and 27 bases lay between the germline ends. This CDR3 is CASRGSKGVSAYGYTF. As DNA, the CDR3 is TGTGCCAGCCGCGGGTCTAAGGGGGTCTCGGCGTACGGCTACACCTTC.

This chain connects TRBV4-1 to TRBJ1-5; tentatively, D is TRBD1 (5 bases). This CDR3 has 16 amino acids. V lost 4 bases and J lost 2, with 15 bases in between. The germline V gene encodes CDR1 MGHRA and CDR2 YSYEKL. The CDR3 nucleotides read TGCGCCAGCAGCCCCACCGCCGGGGGAGGCAATCAGCCCCAGCATTTT. As protein: CASSPTAGGGNQPQHF.

The rearrangement uses TRBV7-9 and TRBJ1-4; 7 bases fit TRBD1. With V trimmed by 6 bases and J by 0 bases, 10 bases remained unmatched. Germline V gene lookup returns CDR1 SEHNR and CDR2 FQNEAQ (reference sequence). The CDR3 is made up of 17 amino acids. CDR3 coding DNA: TGTGCCAGCAGTCCCAATAGGGACAGAGCAACTAATGAAAAACTGTTTTTT. Translated, it gives CASSPNRDRATNEKLFF.